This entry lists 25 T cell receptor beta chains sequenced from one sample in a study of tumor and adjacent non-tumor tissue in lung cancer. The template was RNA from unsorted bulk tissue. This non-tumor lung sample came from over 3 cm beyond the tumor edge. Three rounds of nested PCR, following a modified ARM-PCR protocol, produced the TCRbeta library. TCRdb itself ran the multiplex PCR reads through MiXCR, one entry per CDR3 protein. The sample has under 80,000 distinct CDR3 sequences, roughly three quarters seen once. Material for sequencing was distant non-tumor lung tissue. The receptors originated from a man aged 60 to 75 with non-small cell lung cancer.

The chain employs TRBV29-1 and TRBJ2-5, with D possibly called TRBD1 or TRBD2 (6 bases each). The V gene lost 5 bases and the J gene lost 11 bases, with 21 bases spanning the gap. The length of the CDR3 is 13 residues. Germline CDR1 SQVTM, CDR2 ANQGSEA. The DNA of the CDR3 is TGCAGCGTTTTAGGAGGGGGTAGGGGGGCACAGTACTTC. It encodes CSVLGGGRGAQYF.

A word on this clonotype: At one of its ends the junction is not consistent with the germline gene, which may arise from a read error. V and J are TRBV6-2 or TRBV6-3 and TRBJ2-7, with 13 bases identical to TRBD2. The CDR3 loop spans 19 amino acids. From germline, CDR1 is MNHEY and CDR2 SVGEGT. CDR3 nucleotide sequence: TGTGCCAACAGTTCCGGACTAGCGGGAGTCGTAATTAGTTCCTACGAGCAGTACTTC. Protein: CANSSGLAGVVISSYEQYF.

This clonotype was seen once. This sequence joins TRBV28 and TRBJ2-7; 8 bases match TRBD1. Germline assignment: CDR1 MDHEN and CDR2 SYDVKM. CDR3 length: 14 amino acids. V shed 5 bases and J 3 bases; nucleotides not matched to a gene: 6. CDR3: CASSLDRGVYEQYF. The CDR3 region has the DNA TGTGCCAGCAGTCTCGACAGGGGCGTCTACGAGCAGTACTTC. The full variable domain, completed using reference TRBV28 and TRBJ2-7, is DVKVTQSSRYLVKRTGEKVFLECVQDMDHENMFWYRQDPGLGLRLIYFSYDVKMKEKGDIPEGYSVSREKKERFSLILESASTNQTSMYLCASSLDRGVYEQYFGPGTRLTVT.

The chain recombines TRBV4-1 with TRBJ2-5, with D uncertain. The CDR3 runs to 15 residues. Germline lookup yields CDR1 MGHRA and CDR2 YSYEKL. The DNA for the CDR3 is TGCGCAAACAGCCAAACGTCTCGGAACCAAGAGACCCAGTACTTC. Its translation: CANSQTSRNQETQYF.

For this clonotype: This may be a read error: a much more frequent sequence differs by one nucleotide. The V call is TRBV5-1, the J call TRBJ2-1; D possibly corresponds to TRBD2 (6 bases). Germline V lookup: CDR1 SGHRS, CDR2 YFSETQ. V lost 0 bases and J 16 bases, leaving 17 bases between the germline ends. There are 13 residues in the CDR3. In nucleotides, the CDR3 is TGCGCCAGCAGCTTGGAATTACTCGGGAGCCGCTTCTTC. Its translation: CASSLELLGSRFF.

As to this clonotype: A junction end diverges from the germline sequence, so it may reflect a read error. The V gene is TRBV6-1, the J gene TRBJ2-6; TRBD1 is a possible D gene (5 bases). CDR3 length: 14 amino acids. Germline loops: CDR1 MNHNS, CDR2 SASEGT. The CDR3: CASNDNSGANVLTF. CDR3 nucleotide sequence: TGCGCCAGCAATGACAACTCTGGGGCTAACGTCCTGACTTTC.

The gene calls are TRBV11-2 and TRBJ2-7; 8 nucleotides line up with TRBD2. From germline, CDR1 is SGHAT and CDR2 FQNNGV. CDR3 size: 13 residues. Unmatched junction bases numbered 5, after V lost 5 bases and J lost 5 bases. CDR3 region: CASSPGLGHEQYF. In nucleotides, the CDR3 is TGTGCCAGCAGCCCGGGACTAGGTCACGAGCAGTACTTC.

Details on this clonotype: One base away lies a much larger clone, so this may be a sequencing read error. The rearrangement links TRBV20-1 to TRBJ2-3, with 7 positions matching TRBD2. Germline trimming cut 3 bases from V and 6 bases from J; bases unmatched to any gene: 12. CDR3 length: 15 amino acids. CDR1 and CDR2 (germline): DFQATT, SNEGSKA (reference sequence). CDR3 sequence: CSASKTSPTHDTQYF. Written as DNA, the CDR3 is TGCAGTGCTAGCAAGACTAGCCCTACCCATGATACGCAGTATTTT.

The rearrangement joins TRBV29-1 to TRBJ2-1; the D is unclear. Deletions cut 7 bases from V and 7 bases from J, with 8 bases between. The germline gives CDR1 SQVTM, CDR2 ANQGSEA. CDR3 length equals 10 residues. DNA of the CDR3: TGCAGCGCCCGTCGGAATGAGCAGTTCTTC. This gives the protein CSARRNEQFF.

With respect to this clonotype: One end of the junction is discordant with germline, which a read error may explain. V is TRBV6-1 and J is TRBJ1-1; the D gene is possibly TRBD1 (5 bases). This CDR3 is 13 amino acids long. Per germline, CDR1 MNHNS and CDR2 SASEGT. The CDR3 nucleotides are TGTGCCAGCACCACAGGACATAACACTGAATCTTTCTTT. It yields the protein CASTTGHNTESFF.

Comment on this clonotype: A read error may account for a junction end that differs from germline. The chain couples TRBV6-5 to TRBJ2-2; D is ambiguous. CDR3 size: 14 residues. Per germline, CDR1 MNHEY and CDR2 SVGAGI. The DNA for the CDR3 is TGTGTCAGCAGTTACGGCCCTAACACCGTGGAGCTGTTTTTT. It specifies CVSSYGPNTVELFF.

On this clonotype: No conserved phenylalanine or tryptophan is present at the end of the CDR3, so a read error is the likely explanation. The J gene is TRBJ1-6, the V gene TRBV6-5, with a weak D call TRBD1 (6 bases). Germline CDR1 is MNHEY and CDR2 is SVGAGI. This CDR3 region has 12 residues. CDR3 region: CASSARGALLHL. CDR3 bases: TGCGCCAGCAGTGCTCGGGGGGCACTCCTCCACCTT.

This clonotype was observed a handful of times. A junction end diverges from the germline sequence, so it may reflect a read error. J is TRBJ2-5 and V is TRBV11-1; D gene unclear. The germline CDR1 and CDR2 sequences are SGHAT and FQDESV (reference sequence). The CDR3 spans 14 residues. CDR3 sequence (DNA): TGTACCAGCTGCAAAGGCACGTACCAAGAGACCCAGTACTTC. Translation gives CTSCKGTYQETQYF. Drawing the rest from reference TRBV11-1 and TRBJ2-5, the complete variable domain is EAEVAQSPRYKITEKSQAVAFWCDPISGHATLYWYRQILGQGPELLVQFQDESVVDDSQLPKDRFSAERLKGVDSTLKIQPAELGDSAMYLCTSCKGTYQETQYFGPGTRLLVL.

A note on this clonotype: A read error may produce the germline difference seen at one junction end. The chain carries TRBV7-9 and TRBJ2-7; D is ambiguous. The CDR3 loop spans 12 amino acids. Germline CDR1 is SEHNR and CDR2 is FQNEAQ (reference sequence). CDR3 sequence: CPSSLARNEQYF. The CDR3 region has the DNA TGTCCCAGCAGTTTAGCAAGGAACGAGCAGTACTTC.

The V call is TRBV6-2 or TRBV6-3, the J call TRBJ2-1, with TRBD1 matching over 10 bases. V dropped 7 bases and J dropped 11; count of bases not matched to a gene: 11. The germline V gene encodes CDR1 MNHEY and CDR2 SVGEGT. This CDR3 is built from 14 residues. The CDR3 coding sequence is TGTGCCAGCAATCCGGGACAGGGGATAATTAAGCAGTTCTTC. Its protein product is CASNPGQGIIKQFF.

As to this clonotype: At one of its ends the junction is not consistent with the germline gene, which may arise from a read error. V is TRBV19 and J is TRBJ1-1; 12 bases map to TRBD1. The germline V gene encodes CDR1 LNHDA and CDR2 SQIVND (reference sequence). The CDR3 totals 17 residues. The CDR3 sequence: CASRYRDRGRLDTKALF. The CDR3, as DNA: TGTGCCAGTAGATACCGGGACAGGGGGCGTCTGGACACTAAAGCTTTGTTT.

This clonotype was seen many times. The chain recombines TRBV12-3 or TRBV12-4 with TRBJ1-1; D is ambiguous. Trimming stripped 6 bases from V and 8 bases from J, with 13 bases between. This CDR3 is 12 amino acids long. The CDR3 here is CASSLPKTEAFF. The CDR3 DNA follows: TGTGCCAGCAGCTTACCGAAAACCGAAGCTTTCTTT.

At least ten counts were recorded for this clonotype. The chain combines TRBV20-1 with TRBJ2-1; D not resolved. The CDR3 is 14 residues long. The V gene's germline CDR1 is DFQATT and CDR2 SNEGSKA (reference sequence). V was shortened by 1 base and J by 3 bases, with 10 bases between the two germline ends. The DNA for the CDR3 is TGCAGTGCTAGAGGCGAACGATACTACAATGAGCAGTTCTTC. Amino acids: CSARGERYYNEQFF.

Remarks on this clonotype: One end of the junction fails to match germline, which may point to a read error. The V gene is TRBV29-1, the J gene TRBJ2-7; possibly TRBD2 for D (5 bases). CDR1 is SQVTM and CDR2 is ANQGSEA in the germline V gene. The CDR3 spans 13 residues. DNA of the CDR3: TGCAGTGTTGATCAAGAGGGAACCTACGAGCAGTACTTC. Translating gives CSVDQEGTYEQYF.

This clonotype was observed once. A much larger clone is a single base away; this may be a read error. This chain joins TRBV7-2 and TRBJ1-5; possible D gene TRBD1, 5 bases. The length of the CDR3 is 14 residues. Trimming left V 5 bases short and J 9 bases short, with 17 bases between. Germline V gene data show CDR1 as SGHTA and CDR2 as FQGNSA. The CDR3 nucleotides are TGTGCCAGCAGCACAGACAGCGGGCAGGGGCCCCAGCATTTT. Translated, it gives CASSTDSGQGPQHF.

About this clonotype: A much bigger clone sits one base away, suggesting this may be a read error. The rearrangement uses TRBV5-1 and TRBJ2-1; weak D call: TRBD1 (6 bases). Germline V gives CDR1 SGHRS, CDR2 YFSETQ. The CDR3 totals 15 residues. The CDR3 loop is CANSPQGLDRDEQFF. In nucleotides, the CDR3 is TGCGCCAACAGCCCACAGGGCCTTGATAGGGATGAGCAGTTCTTC.

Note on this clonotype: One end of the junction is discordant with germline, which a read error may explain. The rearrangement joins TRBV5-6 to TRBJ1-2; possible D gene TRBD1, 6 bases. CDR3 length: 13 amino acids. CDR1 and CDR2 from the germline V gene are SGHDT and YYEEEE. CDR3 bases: TGTGCTAGCAGCTTCACTAGGGGGTCTTGCTACACCTTC. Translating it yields CASSFTRGSCYTF.

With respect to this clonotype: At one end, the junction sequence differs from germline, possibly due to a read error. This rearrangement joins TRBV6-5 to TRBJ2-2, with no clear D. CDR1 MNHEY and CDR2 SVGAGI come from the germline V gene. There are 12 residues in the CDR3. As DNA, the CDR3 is TGTGCCAGTGGCGGAAACGCCGGAGAGCTGTTTTTT. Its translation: CASGGNAGELFF.

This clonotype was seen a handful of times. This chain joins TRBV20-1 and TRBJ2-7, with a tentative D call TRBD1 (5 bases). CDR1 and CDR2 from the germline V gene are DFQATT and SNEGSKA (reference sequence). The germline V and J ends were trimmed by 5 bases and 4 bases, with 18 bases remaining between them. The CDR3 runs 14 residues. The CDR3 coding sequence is TGCAGTGCTGGGGCGATAGAGACTGATTACGAGCAGTACTTC. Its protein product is CSAGAIETDYEQYF.

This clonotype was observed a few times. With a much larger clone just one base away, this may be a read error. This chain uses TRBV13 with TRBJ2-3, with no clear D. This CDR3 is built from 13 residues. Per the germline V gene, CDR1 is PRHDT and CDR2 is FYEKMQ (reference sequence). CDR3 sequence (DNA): TGTGCCACTGGACGGAAATACACAGATAAGCAGTATTTT. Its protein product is CATGRKYTDKQYF.